Below are 32 T cell receptor beta chains sequenced from a single sample in a study of blood T cell repertoires in COVID-19. Data came from immunoSEQ multiplex PCR; TCRdb stores just in-frame clones and leaves some out. The top ten clones hold about 4.3% of a sample with 250,000 to 350,000 clones, approximately 85% of them seen once. The sequencing sample was made of PBMCs or T cells enriched from blood (not recorded which). The receptors derive from a woman aged 25-40 years who had recovered from COVID-19.

The rearrangement joins TRBV11-2 to TRBJ1-1; 7 nucleotides match TRBD1. Germline V gives CDR1 SGHAT, CDR2 FQNNGV. V shed 0 bases, J shed 12 bases, and the junction held 4 bases outside the gene matches. The CDR3 consists of 12 residues. The CDR3 loop reads CASSLDRGITFF. As DNA, the CDR3 is TGTGCCAGCAGCTTAGACAGGGGGATAACTTTCTTT.

This chain uses TRBV6-5 with TRBJ1-2, with a possible D match to TRBD1 (6 bases). V was pared by 1 base and J by 9 bases, with 21 bases between. This CDR3 is built from 16 residues. Germline V CDR1 and CDR2: MNHEY, SVGAGI. CDR3 amino acids: CASSYLSSGGWGSYTF. DNA for the CDR3: TGTGCCAGCAGTTACTTATCCTCGGGGGGCTGGGGCAGCTACACCTTC.

The chain links TRBV4-1 to TRBJ1-2; D gene ambiguous. The germline V and J ends were trimmed by 0 bases and 0 bases, with 17 bases remaining between them. Looked up from germline, CDR1 is MGHRA and CDR2 is YSYEKL. The CDR3 has 18 amino acids. The CDR3 nucleotides are TGCGCCAGCAGCCAAGATTGGGAGCAGTGGAGGTCTAACTATGGCTACACCTTC. This gives the protein CASSQDWEQWRSNYGYTF.

The rearrangement links TRBV7-3 to TRBJ1-2, with 7 positions matching TRBD1. CDR1 is SGHTA and CDR2 is FQGTGA in the germline V gene. This CDR3 contains 15 residues. J gave up 6 bases and V 5 bases, and 12 bases lay outside the gene matches. CDR3 in amino acids: CASSPSGGGSDGYTF. The CDR3 DNA sequence: TGTGCCAGCAGCCCTAGTGGAGGGGGCTCGGATGGCTACACCTTC.

The CDR3 DNA is TGCAGCGTTGTGGTAGGAGATAGCAATCAGCCCCAGCATTTT. The encoded protein is CSVVVGDSNQPQHF. The J gene is TRBJ1-5, the V gene TRBV29-1; D is unresolved. This CDR3 region has 14 residues. V was pared by 4 bases and J by 0 bases, with 10 bases between. CDR1 and CDR2 (germline): SQVTM, ANQGSEA.

The chain combines TRBV3-1 (or the pseudogene TRBV3-2) with TRBJ1-2, with D possibly being TRBD1 (5 bases). The V gene's germline CDR1 is LGHDT and CDR2 YNNKEL (reference sequence). V was shortened by 2 bases and J by 8 bases, with 15 bases between the two germline ends. This CDR3 has 14 amino acids. The CDR3 DNA reads TGTGCCAGCAGCCAACTTGTAAGGGGCGGAGGCTACACCTTC. It encodes CASSQLVRGGGYTF.

The chain couples TRBV3-1 (or the pseudogene TRBV3-2) to TRBJ2-1; D gene unclear. The CDR3 length is 17 residues. The V end was cut by 1 base, the J end by 0 bases, with 13 bases between. Germline-derived CDR1 and CDR2 are LGHDT and YNNKEL (reference sequence). DNA for the CDR3: TGTGCCAGCAGCCAAGGATGGAAAGCGAGCTCCTACAATGAGCAGTTCTTC. As protein: CASSQGWKASSYNEQFF.

The chain has TRBV4-1 and TRBJ2-1; the match to TRBD2 covers 10 bases. The junction had 9 bases not matched to a gene; V was cut back by 3 bases and J by 4 bases. The V gene's germline CDR1 is MGHRA and CDR2 YSYEKL. The length of the CDR3 is 17 residues. As DNA, the CDR3 is TGCGCCAGCAGCCAGGGAGTAGCGGGAGGAAGATACAATGAGCAGTTCTTC. Translation: CASSQGVAGGRYNEQFF.

The chain joins TRBV6-5 to TRBJ1-2, with 9 bases identical to TRBD1. CDR3 length: 15 amino acids. The V gene end was trimmed by 3 bases and the J gene end by 3 bases; junction bases not matched to a gene: 5. Looked up from germline, CDR1 is MNHEY and CDR2 is SVGAGI. This CDR3 reads CASSYIDRGDYGYTF. The CDR3 coding sequence is TGTGCCAGCAGTTATATTGACAGGGGGGACTATGGCTACACCTTC.

The V and J genes are TRBV28 and TRBJ2-5; the D gene is possibly TRBD2 (5 bases). V lost 4 bases and J lost 7, with 10 bases in between. This CDR3 spans 12 amino acids. Germline-derived CDR1 and CDR2 are MDHEN and SYDVKM. The CDR3 region is CASSSPRGTQYF. In nucleotides, the CDR3 is TGTGCCAGCAGTTCCCCCCGGGGGACCCAGTACTTC. Drawing the rest from reference TRBV28 and TRBJ2-5, the complete variable domain is DVKVTQSSRYLVKRTGEKVFLECVQDMDHENMFWYRQDPGLGLRLIYFSYDVKMKEKGDIPEGYSVSREKKERFSLILESASTNQTSMYLCASSSPRGTQYFGPGTRLLVL.

The rearrangement joins TRBV29-1 to TRBJ2-7; D is perhaps TRBD1 (9 bases). V shed 5 bases and J shed 6 bases, with 20 bases lying between them. Per germline, CDR1 SQVTM and CDR2 ANQGSEA. The CDR3 contains 14 residues. Written as DNA, the CDR3 is TGCAGCGTTCGTACGGGGGGGACAGGGAGCGAGCAGTACTTC. This sequence encodes CSVRTGGTGSEQYF.

The V gene is TRBV19, the J gene TRBJ2-7; TRBD2 matches 11 bases. V was clipped by 6 bases and J by 3 bases; unmatched bases: 4. This CDR3 is built from 14 residues. Germline-derived CDR1 and CDR2 are LNHDA and SQIVND (reference sequence). The CDR3 protein is CASSPGTSGYEQYF. In DNA, the CDR3 is TGTGCCAGTAGCCCCGGGACTAGCGGCTACGAGCAGTACTTC.

The V and J genes are TRBV30 and TRBJ1-5; 9 bases line up with TRBD1. Germline V gene lookup returns CDR1 GTSNPN and CDR2 SVGIG (reference sequence). The ends lost 1 base at V and 6 bases at J; junction bases unmatched: 7. The CDR3 consists of 15 residues. CDR3 DNA: TGTGCCTGGAGTGACCAGACAGGGGGGATTCAGCCCCAGCATTTT. This gives the protein CAWSDQTGGIQPQHF.

This sequence joins TRBV28 and TRBJ1-2; maybe TRBD1 (6 bases). Between the trimmed V and J ends, which lost 3 bases and 5 bases, there was a span of 16 bases. The CDR3 extends over 15 amino acids. Germline V gives CDR1 MDHEN, CDR2 SYDVKM. The CDR3 protein is CASSFRGEGRYGYTF. CDR3 bases: TGTGCCAGCAGTTTCAGGGGAGAGGGCCGATATGGCTACACCTTC.

The V and J genes are TRBV4-2 and TRBJ2-7, with TRBD1 matching over 7 bases. In germline, CDR1 is LGHNA, CDR2 YNFKEQ. This CDR3 region has 15 residues. V lost 0 bases and J lost 0; bases outside the gene matches: 2. The CDR3 loop is CASSQETGSSYEQYF. In DNA form, the CDR3 reads TGTGCCAGCAGCCAAGAGACAGGGAGCTCCTACGAGCAGTACTTC.

The J gene is TRBJ1-1, the V gene TRBV6-1; TRBD1 aligns across 7 bases. From germline, CDR1 is MNHNS and CDR2 SASEGT. V trimming: 3 bases; J trimming: 6 bases; junction bases outside the gene matches: 7. CDR3 length: 14 amino acids. The CDR3 sequence: CASSDGTGDPEAFF. For the CDR3, the DNA is TGTGCCAGCAGTGATGGTACAGGGGACCCTGAAGCTTTCTTT.

The chain combines TRBV19 with TRBJ2-5, with D possibly matching TRBD1 (7 bases). This CDR3 spans 17 amino acids. Germline CDR1 LNHDA, CDR2 SQIVND (reference sequence). V was trimmed by 9 bases and J by 3 bases, leaving 26 bases between them. In DNA, the CDR3 is TGTGCCAGCTCAATGGCCGGGTACAGGGGAGGAGAAGAGACCCAGTACTTC. It encodes CASSMAGYRGGEETQYF.

The chain uses TRBV14 and TRBJ1-1, with D uncertain. This CDR3 has 16 residues. Per germline, CDR1 SGHDN and CDR2 FVKESK. V lost 1 base and J lost 2, with 14 bases in between. The CDR3 sequence is CASSQGRLAKNTEAFF. The CDR3 bases are TGTGCCAGCAGCCAAGGCAGACTTGCTAAAAACACTGAAGCTTTCTTT.

The gene calls are TRBV5-1 and TRBJ1-2, with D perhaps TRBD1 (5 bases). Per the germline V gene, CDR1 is SGHRS and CDR2 is YFSETQ. CDR3 length equals 14 residues. V was clipped by 3 bases and J by 3 bases, with 12 bases between them. In nucleotides, the CDR3 is TGCGCCAGCAGCTATCAGGGATGGGACTATGGCTACACCTTC. Amino acids: CASSYQGWDYGYTF.

This sequence joins TRBV20-1 and TRBJ2-7, with unresolved D. Germline loops: CDR1 DFQATT, CDR2 SNEGSKA (reference sequence). There are 11 residues in the CDR3. The V and J ends lost 4 bases and 6 bases respectively, with 10 bases between them. The CDR3, as DNA: TGCAGTGCTAAGCAGGTTTCCGAGCAGTACTTC. This gives the protein CSAKQVSEQYF.

The rearrangement uses TRBV7-2 and TRBJ1-5; D is unclear. V lost 3 bases, J lost 0 bases, and 6 bases lay in between. This CDR3 is built from 14 residues. Germline values: CDR1 SGHTA, CDR2 FQGNSA. The CDR3 DNA follows: TGTGCCAGCAGCTTTGCGAATAGCAATCAGCCCCAGCATTTT. Translated, it gives CASSFANSNQPQHF. Full variable domain (missing parts from reference TRBV7-2 and TRBJ1-5): GAGVSQSPSNKVTEKGKDVELRCDPISGHTALYWYRQSLGQGLEFLIYFQGNSAPDKSGLPSDRFSAERTGGSVSTLTIQRTQQEDSAVYLCASSFANSNQPQHFGDGTRLSIL.

In its sample, this clone was seen once. This sequence joins TRBV7-2 and TRBJ1-2, with a possible D match to TRBD1 (6 bases). Deletions cut 1 base from V and 7 bases from J, with 16 bases between. CDR1 is SGHTA and CDR2 is FQGNSA in the germline V gene. There are 15 residues in the CDR3. The CDR3 sequence is CASSLEGQGRVGYTF. In nucleotides, the CDR3 is TGTGCCAGCAGCTTAGAGGGGCAGGGGAGGGTTGGCTACACCTTC.

This chain joins TRBV7-9 and TRBJ2-1, with TRBD1 identical over 9 bases. V was clipped by 4 bases and J by 4 bases; unmatched bases: 5. Germline CDR1 and CDR2: SEHNR and FQNEAQ (reference sequence). The CDR3 loop spans 15 amino acids. The DNA for the CDR3 is TGTGCCAGCAGCTCCGGACAGGGGTCATACAATGAGCAGTTCTTC. It translates to CASSSGQGSYNEQFF.

The chain combines TRBV18 with TRBJ2-7; 10 bases are shared with TRBD2. The CDR3 loop spans 14 amino acids. Germline CDR1 is KGHSH and CDR2 is LQKENI. The V gene end was trimmed by 2 bases and the J gene end by 5 bases; junction bases not matched to a gene: 3. This CDR3 is CASSPTGTSDEQYF. CDR3 in DNA: TGTGCCAGCTCACCAACCGGGACTAGCGACGAGCAGTACTTC.

This clone was detected once. The chain has TRBV27 and TRBJ2-2; 9 nucleotides align to TRBD2. Germline V gene data show CDR1 as MNHEY and CDR2 as SMNVEV (reference sequence). The V segment lost 3 bases and the J segment 2 bases; nucleotides outside the gene matches: 7. The CDR3 totals 17 residues. CDR3 nucleotides: TGTGCCAGCAGTTTCCTTCTAGCGGGACGTAACACCGGGGAGCTGTTTTTT. This codes for CASSFLLAGRNTGELFF.

The CDR3 DNA sequence: TGTGCCAGCAGCCAGGGCGGGGGCAGCTACGAGCAGTACTTC. Its translation is CASSQGGGSYEQYF. The genes are TRBV27 and TRBJ2-7; a weak D match, TRBD2 (7 bases). The CDR3 totals 14 residues. Germline-derived CDR1 and CDR2 are MNHEY and SMNVEV (reference sequence). Trimming stripped 6 bases from V and 3 bases from J, with 15 bases between.

In DNA form, the CDR3 reads TGTGCCAGTAGTATTCCGAAACAGGGGAAGGATCAGCCCCAGCATTTT. This codes for CASSIPKQGKDQPQHF. The J gene is TRBJ1-5, the V gene TRBV19; 7 nucleotides agree with TRBD1. J gave up 5 bases and V 3 bases, and 10 bases lay outside the gene matches. Germline CDR1 is LNHDA and CDR2 is SQIVND (reference sequence). CDR3 length equals 16 residues.

V and J are TRBV24-1 and TRBJ2-6; TRBD2 agrees at 7 bases. The CDR3 consists of 18 residues. The germline gives CDR1 KGHDR, CDR2 SFDVKD. The ends lost 7 bases at V and 3 bases at J; junction bases unmatched: 14. CDR3 DNA sequence: TGTGCCACCAGAAGCCTCGACGGGGGGAATGATGGGGCCAACGTCCTGACTTTC. Translated: CATRSLDGGNDGANVLTF.

V gene TRBV7-2 combines with J gene TRBJ1-5, with 7 bases matching TRBD1. V was pared by 2 bases and J by 5 bases, with 9 bases of the junction left unmatched. In germline, CDR1 is SGHTA, CDR2 FQGNSA. The CDR3 consists of 16 residues. The CDR3 bases are TGTGCCAGCAGCTTAAGGGGGCGGGGACTTGATCAGCCCCAGCATTTT. The encoded protein is CASSLRGRGLDQPQHF.

The chain joins TRBV6-5 to TRBJ2-2; 7 bases fit TRBD1. This CDR3 spans 13 amino acids. The trim removed 10 bases at V and 1 base at J, leaving 3 bases unmatched. Germline CDR1 reads MNHEY; CDR2 reads SVGAGI. The CDR3 is CATRQGNTGELFF. The CDR3, as DNA: TGTGCCACCAGACAGGGGAACACCGGGGAGCTGTTTTTT.

The chain employs TRBV28 and TRBJ2-5; D remains unclear. Germline assignment: CDR1 MDHEN and CDR2 SYDVKM. Trimming stripped 1 base from V and 6 bases from J, with 12 bases between. This CDR3 spans 14 amino acids. The CDR3 coding sequence is TGTGCCAGCAGTTTATCTTTCCTATCTAAGACCCAGTACTTC. It is translated as CASSLSFLSKTQYF.

The chain uses TRBV5-8 and TRBJ1-5; no clear D gene. The ends were cut back, 4 bases at V and 7 bases at J, with 12 bases in the middle. This CDR3 comprises 13 residues. CDR1 is SGHTS and CDR2 is YDEGEE in the germline V gene. CDR3 coding DNA: TGTGCCAGCAGCGCTTGGGCGGGGCAGCCCCAGCATTTT. Residues: CASSAWAGQPQHF.